A selection of T cell receptor beta chains follows, all from one sample in a study of blood T cell repertoires in COVID-19. Sequenced by immunoSEQ multiplex PCR; TCRdb stores in-frame clones only, minus some. Here the sample spans some 350,000 clones, about 90% being singletons. The sequenced sample consisted of PBMCs or T cells enriched from blood (not recorded which). These receptor sequences come from a woman aged 25 to 39 who had recovered from COVID-19. Each CDR3 is given with its conserved first and last residue. Fields, in order: clone size, D gene, J gene, V gene, CDR3 DNA, CDR3 protein. D genes are given only for firm matches. A clone size is listed for some rows: how often the clone was seen (once, few, many), or a class if it is expanded.

clone_size: .
d_call: TRBD1
j_call: TRBJ1-2
v_call: TRBV18
cdr3_nt: TGTGCCAGCTCACGATCCGGGACAGGGGTCGGCTACACCTTC
cdr3_aa: CASSRSGTGVGYTF

clone_size: .
d_call: .
j_call: TRBJ1-2
v_call: TRBV7-9
cdr3_nt: TGTGCCAGCAGCTTAGAATCGCGGGGTAACTATGGCTACACCTTC
cdr3_aa: CASSLESRGNYGYTF

clone_size: .
d_call: TRBD2
j_call: TRBJ2-3
v_call: TRBV5-1
cdr3_nt: TGCGCCAGCAGCTTGGATTCTAGCGGGAGTTGGACAGATACGCAGTATTTT
cdr3_aa: CASSLDSSGSWTDTQYF

clone_size: .
d_call: .
j_call: TRBJ2-3
v_call: TRBV29-1
cdr3_nt: TGCAGCGTTGAGATCACAGGCACAGATACGCAGTATTTT
cdr3_aa: CSVEITGTDTQYF

clone_size: .
d_call: .
j_call: TRBJ2-2
v_call: TRBV7-8
cdr3_nt: TGTGCCAGCAGCCCATACTCAGGTTCCGACGGGGAGCTGTTTTTT
cdr3_aa: CASSPYSGSDGELFF

clone_size: .
d_call: .
j_call: TRBJ2-2
v_call: TRBV11-3
cdr3_nt: TGTGCCAGCAGCCGAGCGGGCACCGGGGAGCTGTTTTTT
cdr3_aa: CASSRAGTGELFF

clone_size: .
d_call: .
j_call: TRBJ1-4
v_call: TRBV12-3/TRBV12-4
cdr3_nt: TGTGCCAGCAGTTTAAGAGGAGAGGAAAAACTGTTTTTT
cdr3_aa: CASSLRGEEKLFF

clone_size: .
d_call: .
j_call: TRBJ2-2
v_call: TRBV19
cdr3_nt: TGTGCCAGTACTACAGGCAACGCGAACACCGGGGAGCTGTTTTTT
cdr3_aa: CASTTGNANTGELFF

clone_size: .
d_call: .
j_call: TRBJ2-4
v_call: TRBV5-1
cdr3_nt: TGCGCCAGCAGCTTGGGACAGGCCCCCGCCAAAAACATTCAGTACTTC
cdr3_aa: CASSLGQAPAKNIQYF

clone_size: .
d_call: TRBD1
j_call: TRBJ2-7
v_call: TRBV10-3
cdr3_nt: TGTGCCATGGGACAGGGGTCTGTGCAGTACTTC
cdr3_aa: CAMGQGSVQYF

clone_size: .
d_call: TRBD1
j_call: TRBJ1-2
v_call: TRBV18
cdr3_nt: TGTGCCAGCTCAGGACAGGGGAATGATGGCTACACCTTC
cdr3_aa: CASSGQGNDGYTF

clone_size: .
d_call: TRBD2
j_call: TRBJ2-7
v_call: TRBV6-5
cdr3_nt: TGTGCCAGCAGCCGAAGGACTAGCGGCCACTACGAGCAGTACTTC
cdr3_aa: CASSRRTSGHYEQYF

clone_size: .
d_call: TRBD1
j_call: TRBJ1-1
v_call: TRBV6-5
cdr3_nt: TGTGCCACCTCCAGGGACAGGAGGAACACTGAAGCTTTCTTT
cdr3_aa: CATSRDRRNTEAFF

clone_size: .
d_call: TRBD1
j_call: TRBJ1-2
v_call: TRBV27
cdr3_nt: TGTGCCAGCAGTTCAACGGACAGGGGATTAAACTATGGCTACACCTTC
cdr3_aa: CASSSTDRGLNYGYTF

clone_size: .
d_call: .
j_call: TRBJ2-7
v_call: TRBV3-1/TRBV3-2
cdr3_nt: TGTGCCAGCAGCCAGGGGACTTCTGAGCACGAGCAGTACTTC
cdr3_aa: CASSQGTSEHEQYF

clone_size: .
d_call: TRBD1
j_call: TRBJ1-2
v_call: TRBV7-8
cdr3_nt: TGTGCCAGCAGCTTAGAAGGGACAGGGGGCGATGGCTACACCTTC
cdr3_aa: CASSLEGTGGDGYTF

clone_size: .
d_call: TRBD2
j_call: TRBJ2-1
v_call: TRBV4-1
cdr3_nt: TGCGCCAGCAGCCAAGGACTAGCGGGAGGGCCTAGCAATGAGCAGTTCTTC
cdr3_aa: CASSQGLAGGPSNEQFF

clone_size: .
d_call: .
j_call: TRBJ2-1
v_call: TRBV5-1
cdr3_nt: TGCGCCAGCAGCTTGGGGCGGGACGGTGGGTATGAGCAGTTCTTC
cdr3_aa: CASSLGRDGGYEQFF

clone_size: .
d_call: TRBD2
j_call: TRBJ2-2
v_call: TRBV18
cdr3_nt: TGTGCCAGCTCCTCTCGGACCAGCGGGGGGGGCCACACCGGGGAGCTGTTTTTT
cdr3_aa: CASSSRTSGGGHTGELFF

clone_size: few
d_call: .
j_call: TRBJ1-6
v_call: TRBV2
cdr3_nt: TGTGCCAGCAGGAGGGATTCACCCCTCCACTTT
cdr3_aa: CASRRDSPLHF

clone_size: .
d_call: TRBD1
j_call: TRBJ1-2
v_call: TRBV28
cdr3_nt: TGTGCCAGCAGTTCGGTTTTTTACAGGGGCGAGGGATATGGCTACACCTTC
cdr3_aa: CASSSVFYRGEGYGYTF

clone_size: .
d_call: TRBD1
j_call: TRBJ1-3
v_call: TRBV19
cdr3_nt: TGTGCCAGCCAGACGGGACAGGGCTCTGGAAACACCATATATTTT
cdr3_aa: CASQTGQGSGNTIYF

clone_size: .
d_call: .
j_call: TRBJ2-7
v_call: TRBV25-1
cdr3_nt: TGTGCCAGCAGTGACGGGGAGCACTACGAGCAGTACTTC
cdr3_aa: CASSDGEHYEQYF

clone_size: .
d_call: .
j_call: TRBJ2-2
v_call: TRBV18
cdr3_nt: TGTGCCAGCTCACCACAAGCAGGGACGAACACCGGGGAGCTGTTTTTT
cdr3_aa: CASSPQAGTNTGELFF

clone_size: few
d_call: .
j_call: TRBJ1-1
v_call: TRBV18
cdr3_nt: TGTGCCAGCTCACCTAGTGCGCAGGGCCCCACTGAAGCTTTCTTT
cdr3_aa: CASSPSAQGPTEAFF

clone_size: .
d_call: .
j_call: TRBJ1-3
v_call: TRBV3-1/TRBV3-2
cdr3_nt: TGTGCCAGCAGCCAGACAGTCTCTGGAAACACCATATATTTT
cdr3_aa: CASSQTVSGNTIYF

clone_size: few
d_call: .
j_call: TRBJ2-7
v_call: TRBV19
cdr3_nt: TGTGCCAGTAGCTCCCGAACTGGTTCCTACGAGCAGTACTTC
cdr3_aa: CASSSRTGSYEQYF

clone_size: once
d_call: TRBD1
j_call: TRBJ1-2
v_call: TRBV6-1
cdr3_nt: TGTGCCAGCAGTGAAGACAGGGGGCGAGGGAATGGCTACACCTTC
cdr3_aa: CASSEDRGRGNGYTF

clone_size: .
d_call: TRBD1
j_call: TRBJ1-5
v_call: TRBV3-1/TRBV3-2
cdr3_nt: TGTGCCAGCAGTGTCCGGGACAGTAATCAGCCCCAGCATTTT
cdr3_aa: CASSVRDSNQPQHF

clone_size: .
d_call: .
j_call: TRBJ2-7
v_call: TRBV13
cdr3_nt: TGTGCCAGCAGCTTAGGCGATAGAGACGAGCAGTACTTC
cdr3_aa: CASSLGDRDEQYF

clone_size: .
d_call: .
j_call: TRBJ1-5
v_call: TRBV28
cdr3_nt: TGTGCCAGCAGTTCCGGGACAATAGGACAGCCCCAGCATTTT
cdr3_aa: CASSSGTIGQPQHF

clone_size: .
d_call: TRBD1
j_call: TRBJ2-6
v_call: TRBV5-4
cdr3_nt: TGTGCCAGCAGCTTGGGACAGGGAAGGGGCTCTGGGGCCAACGTCCTGACTTTC
cdr3_aa: CASSLGQGRGSGANVLTF

clone_size: few
d_call: .
j_call: TRBJ1-4
v_call: TRBV29-1
cdr3_nt: TGCAGCGTTGTATCGGGGGTTAGTAATGAAAAACTGTTTTTT
cdr3_aa: CSVVSGVSNEKLFF

clone_size: once
d_call: .
j_call: TRBJ1-1
v_call: TRBV12-3/TRBV12-4
cdr3_nt: TGTGCCAGCAGTTTTAATCTGAACACTGAAGCTTTCTTT
cdr3_aa: CASSFNLNTEAFF

clone_size: few
d_call: .
j_call: TRBJ2-7
v_call: TRBV12-3/TRBV12-4
cdr3_nt: TGTGCCAGCAGTTTAAGTACTTCCTACGAGCAGTACTTC
cdr3_aa: CASSLSTSYEQYF

clone_size: .
d_call: .
j_call: TRBJ2-2
v_call: TRBV7-6
cdr3_nt: TGTGCCAGCAGCTTAGCGGGCGGGGGCAACACCGGGGAGCTGTTTTTT
cdr3_aa: CASSLAGGGNTGELFF

clone_size: .
d_call: TRBD1
j_call: TRBJ1-1
v_call: TRBV27
cdr3_nt: TGTGCCAGCAGTGACGGTACAGGGGGCAGAACTGAAGCTTTCTTT
cdr3_aa: CASSDGTGGRTEAFF

clone_size: once
d_call: TRBD1
j_call: TRBJ2-7
v_call: TRBV29-1
cdr3_nt: TGCAGCGCTTCCCCCGGGACAGGGGGAAACGAGCAGTACTTC
cdr3_aa: CSASPGTGGNEQYF

clone_size: once
d_call: .
j_call: TRBJ2-6
v_call: TRBV9
cdr3_nt: TGTGCCAGCAGCGTAGCAGGCAGCTCTGGGGCCAACGTCCTGACTTTC
cdr3_aa: CASSVAGSSGANVLTF

clone_size: .
d_call: TRBD2
j_call: TRBJ2-1
v_call: TRBV15
cdr3_nt: TGTGCCAGCGCCCTAGCGGCCTACAATGAGCAGTTCTTC
cdr3_aa: CASALAAYNEQFF

clone_size: .
d_call: TRBD2
j_call: TRBJ2-3
v_call: TRBV9
cdr3_nt: TGTGCCAGCAGCGGACTAGCGGGGGGGCAGGCAGATACGCAGTATTTT
cdr3_aa: CASSGLAGGQADTQYF

clone_size: .
d_call: .
j_call: TRBJ1-6
v_call: TRBV4-2
cdr3_nt: TGTGCCAGCAGCCAAGACGAGGACAGTTGGTCACCCCTCCACTTT
cdr3_aa: CASSQDEDSWSPLHF

clone_size: .
d_call: .
j_call: TRBJ2-7
v_call: TRBV21-1
cdr3_nt: TGTGCCAGCAGCTCTCTGGACAGGGCTATTTACGAGCAGTACTTC
cdr3_aa: CASSSLDRAIYEQYF

clone_size: .
d_call: .
j_call: TRBJ1-5
v_call: TRBV27
cdr3_nt: TGTGCCAGCAGTCCAGGGGTTTCGAGCAATCAGCCCCAGCATTTT
cdr3_aa: CASSPGVSSNQPQHF

clone_size: .
d_call: .
j_call: TRBJ1-6
v_call: TRBV19
cdr3_nt: TGTGCCAGTAGTATTGGCAGGAAACAGGGACCCCTCCACTTT
cdr3_aa: CASSIGRKQGPLHF

clone_size: .
d_call: TRBD1
j_call: TRBJ2-1
v_call: TRBV14
cdr3_nt: TGTGCCAGCAGCCAAAGGACAGGGGCCAGGGATGAGCAGTTCTTC
cdr3_aa: CASSQRTGARDEQFF

clone_size: .
d_call: TRBD1
j_call: TRBJ1-1
v_call: TRBV6-1
cdr3_nt: TGTGCCAGCAGTGAAGGTCCAGGGGGCCGTACTGAAGCTTTCTTT
cdr3_aa: CASSEGPGGRTEAFF

clone_size: few
d_call: TRBD2
j_call: TRBJ2-7
v_call: TRBV9
cdr3_nt: TGTGCCAGCAGCAGCCGGGAGGGGGGAGCTCCCTACGAGCAGTACTTC
cdr3_aa: CASSSREGGAPYEQYF

clone_size: .
d_call: TRBD2
j_call: TRBJ2-7
v_call: TRBV5-8
cdr3_nt: TGTGCCAGCCTTCTAGCGGGGCTCTCCTACGAGCAGTACTTC
cdr3_aa: CASLLAGLSYEQYF

clone_size: .
d_call: .
j_call: TRBJ2-1
v_call: TRBV9
cdr3_nt: TGTGCCAGCAGCGTTGGGCGGGTACAATCCTACAATGAGCAGTTCTTC
cdr3_aa: CASSVGRVQSYNEQFF

clone_size: few
d_call: .
j_call: TRBJ2-2
v_call: TRBV19
cdr3_nt: TGTGCCAGTAGTATTACTAACACCGGGGAGCTGTTTTTT
cdr3_aa: CASSITNTGELFF

clone_size: once
d_call: .
j_call: TRBJ1-1
v_call: TRBV6-5
cdr3_nt: TGTGCCAGCACCCACCATGACAGGCCGAACACTGAAGCTTTCTTT
cdr3_aa: CASTHHDRPNTEAFF

clone_size: .
d_call: TRBD1
j_call: TRBJ2-5
v_call: TRBV5-1
cdr3_nt: TGCGCCAGCAGCTTGGCGGGGACAGGGGAAGAGACCCAGTACTTC
cdr3_aa: CASSLAGTGEETQYF

clone_size: .
d_call: TRBD1
j_call: TRBJ1-5
v_call: TRBV5-1
cdr3_nt: TGCGCCAGCAGCACTGGGACAGGGGATCAGCCCCAGCATTTT
cdr3_aa: CASSTGTGDQPQHF

clone_size: .
d_call: TRBD2
j_call: TRBJ2-5
v_call: TRBV28
cdr3_nt: TGTGCCAGCTCGGAGGGGGAGCGGGAGTGGGGTGAGGAGACCCAGTACTTC
cdr3_aa: CASSEGEREWGEETQYF

clone_size: .
d_call: .
j_call: TRBJ2-1
v_call: TRBV7-3
cdr3_nt: TGTGCCAGCAGCCAAGGCCCAGGGCGGAATGAGCAGTTCTTC
cdr3_aa: CASSQGPGRNEQFF